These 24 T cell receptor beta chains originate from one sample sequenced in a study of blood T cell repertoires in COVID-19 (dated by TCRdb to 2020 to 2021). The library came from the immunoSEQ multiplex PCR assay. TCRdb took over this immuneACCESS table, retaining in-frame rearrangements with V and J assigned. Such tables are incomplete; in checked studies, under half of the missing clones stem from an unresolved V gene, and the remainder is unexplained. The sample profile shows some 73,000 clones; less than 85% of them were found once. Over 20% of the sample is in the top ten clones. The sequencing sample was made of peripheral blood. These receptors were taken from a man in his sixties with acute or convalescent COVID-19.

CDR3 DNA sequence: TGCAGTGCTAGTCTCAGTAACTATGGCTACACCTTC. This codes for CSASLSNYGYTF. The chain carries TRBV20-1 and TRBJ1-2; unclear D gene. Germline-derived CDR1 and CDR2 are DFQATT and SNEGSKA (reference sequence). The V end lost 3 bases, the J end lost 1 base, and 6 bases lay between the germline ends. The CDR3 is made up of 12 amino acids.

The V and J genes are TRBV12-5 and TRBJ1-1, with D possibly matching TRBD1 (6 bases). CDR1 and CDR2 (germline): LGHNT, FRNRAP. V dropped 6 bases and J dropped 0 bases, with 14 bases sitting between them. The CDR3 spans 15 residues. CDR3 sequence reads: CASGADRLMNTEAFF. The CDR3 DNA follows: TGTGCTAGTGGCGCAGACAGGCTTATGAACACTGAAGCTTTCTTT. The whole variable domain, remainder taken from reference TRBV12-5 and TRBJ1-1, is DARVTQTPRHKVTEMGQEVTMRCQPILGHNTVFWYRQTMMQGLELLAYFRNRAPLDDSGMPKDRFSAEMPDATLATLKIQPSEPRDSAVYFCASGADRLMNTEAFFGQGTRLTVV.

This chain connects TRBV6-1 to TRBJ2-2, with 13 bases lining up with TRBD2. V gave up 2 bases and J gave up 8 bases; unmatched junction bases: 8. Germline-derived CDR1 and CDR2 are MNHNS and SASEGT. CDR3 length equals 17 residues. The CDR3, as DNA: TGTGCCAGCAGTGAATGGGGACTAGCGGGAAGGGCAGGGGAGCTGTTTTTT. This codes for CASSEWGLAGRAGELFF.

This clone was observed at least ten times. The CDR3 region is CAWRQGGNTIYF. The CDR3 bases are TGTGCCTGGAGACAGGGAGGAAACACCATATATTTT. J is TRBJ1-3 and V is TRBV30; D might be TRBD1 (6 bases). CDR1 and CDR2 (germline): GTSNPN, SVGIG (reference sequence). The CDR3 sequence is 12 residues long. Trimming removed 3 bases from V and 4 bases from J, with 7 bases in between. The entire variable domain, with the rest obtained from reference TRBV30 and TRBJ1-3, is as follows: SQTIHQWPATLVQPVGSPLSLECTVEGTSNPNLYWYRQAAGRGLQLLFYSVGIGQISSEVPQNLSASRPQDRQFILSSKKLLLSDSGFYLCAWRQGGNTIYFGEGSWLTVV.

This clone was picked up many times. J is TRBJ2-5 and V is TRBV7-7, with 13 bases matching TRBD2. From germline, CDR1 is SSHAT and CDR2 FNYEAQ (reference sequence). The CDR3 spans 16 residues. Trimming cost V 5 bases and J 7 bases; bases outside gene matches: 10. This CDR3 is CASSQGTSGNSVTQYF. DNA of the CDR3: TGTGCCAGCAGCCAAGGGACTAGCGGGAATTCGGTGACCCAGTACTTC. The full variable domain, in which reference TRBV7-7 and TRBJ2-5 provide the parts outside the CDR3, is GAGVSQSPRYKVTKRGQDVTLRCDPISSHATLYWYQQALGQGPEFLTYFNYEAQPDKSGLPSDRFSAERPEGSISTLTIQRTEQRDSAMYRCASSQGTSGNSVTQYFGPGTRLLVL.

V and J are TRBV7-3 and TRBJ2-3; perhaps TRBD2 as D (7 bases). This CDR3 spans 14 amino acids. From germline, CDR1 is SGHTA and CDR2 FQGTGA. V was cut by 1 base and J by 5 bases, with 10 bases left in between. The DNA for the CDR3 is TGTGCCAGCAGCTTAAGGGGGGGCCAAGATACGCAGTATTTT. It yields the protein CASSLRGGQDTQYF. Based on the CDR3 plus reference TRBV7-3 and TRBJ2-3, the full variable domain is GAGVSQTPSNKVTEKGKYVELRCDPISGHTALYWYRQSLGQGPEFLIYFQGTGAADDSGLPNDRFFAVRPEGSVSTLKIQRTERGDSAVYLCASSLRGGQDTQYFGPGTRLTVL.

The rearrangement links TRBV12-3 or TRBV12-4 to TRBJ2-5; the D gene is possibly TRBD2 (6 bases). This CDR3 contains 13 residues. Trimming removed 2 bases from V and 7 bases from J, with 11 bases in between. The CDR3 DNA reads TGTGCCAGCAGTTTAACGCGGGATGGGACCCAGTACTTC. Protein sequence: CASSLTRDGTQYF.

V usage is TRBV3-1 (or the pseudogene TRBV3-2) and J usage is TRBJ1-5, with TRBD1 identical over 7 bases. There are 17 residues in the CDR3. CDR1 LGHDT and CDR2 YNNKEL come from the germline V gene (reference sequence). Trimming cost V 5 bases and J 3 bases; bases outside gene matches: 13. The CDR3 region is CASSDTSRDSINQPQHF. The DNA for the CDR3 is TGTGCCAGCAGCGACACCTCCCGGGACAGTATCAATCAGCCCCAGCATTTT.

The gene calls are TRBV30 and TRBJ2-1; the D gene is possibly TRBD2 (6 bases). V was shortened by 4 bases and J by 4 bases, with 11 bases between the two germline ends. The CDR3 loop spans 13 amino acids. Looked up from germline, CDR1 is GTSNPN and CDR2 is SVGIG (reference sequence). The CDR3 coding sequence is TGTGCCTGGACTTTCGGGGGTTACAATGAGCAGTTCTTC. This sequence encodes CAWTFGGYNEQFF.

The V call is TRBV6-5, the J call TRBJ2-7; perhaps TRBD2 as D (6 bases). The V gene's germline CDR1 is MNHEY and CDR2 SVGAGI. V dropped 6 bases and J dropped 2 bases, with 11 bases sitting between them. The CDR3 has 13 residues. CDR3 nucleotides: TGTGCCAGCAGCCGCGGGATCGCCTACGAGCAGTACTTC. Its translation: CASSRGIAYEQYF.

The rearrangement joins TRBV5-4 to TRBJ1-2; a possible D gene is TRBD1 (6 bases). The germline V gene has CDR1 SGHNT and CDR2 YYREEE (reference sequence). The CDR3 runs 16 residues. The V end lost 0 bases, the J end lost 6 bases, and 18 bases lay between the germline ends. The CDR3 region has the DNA TGTGCCAGCAGCTTGGGGGAAGAGACAGGCTTCAATGGCTACACCTTC. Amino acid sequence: CASSLGEETGFNGYTF.

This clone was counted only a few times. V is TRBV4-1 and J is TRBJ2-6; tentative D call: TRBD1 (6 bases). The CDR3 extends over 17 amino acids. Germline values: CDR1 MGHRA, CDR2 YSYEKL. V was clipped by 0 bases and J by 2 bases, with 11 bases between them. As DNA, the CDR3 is TGCGCCAGCAGCCAAGACCCGACAGGAGCTGGGGCCAACGTCCTGACTTTC. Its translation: CASSQDPTGAGANVLTF.

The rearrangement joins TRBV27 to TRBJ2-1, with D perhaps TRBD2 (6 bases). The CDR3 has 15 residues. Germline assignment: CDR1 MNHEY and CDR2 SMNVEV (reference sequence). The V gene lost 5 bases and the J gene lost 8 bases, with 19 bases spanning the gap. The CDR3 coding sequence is TGTGCCAGCAGTCATGGTGTGTCCCCGGGGGATGAGCAGTTCTTC. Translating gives CASSHGVSPGDEQFF.

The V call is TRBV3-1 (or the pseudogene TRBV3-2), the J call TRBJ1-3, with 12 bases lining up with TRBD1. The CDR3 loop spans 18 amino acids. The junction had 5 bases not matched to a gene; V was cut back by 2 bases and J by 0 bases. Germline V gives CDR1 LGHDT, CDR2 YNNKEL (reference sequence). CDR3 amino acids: CASSQTGQGARSGNTIYF. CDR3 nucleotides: TGTGCCAGCAGCCAAACGGGACAGGGGGCCCGCTCTGGAAACACCATATATTTT.

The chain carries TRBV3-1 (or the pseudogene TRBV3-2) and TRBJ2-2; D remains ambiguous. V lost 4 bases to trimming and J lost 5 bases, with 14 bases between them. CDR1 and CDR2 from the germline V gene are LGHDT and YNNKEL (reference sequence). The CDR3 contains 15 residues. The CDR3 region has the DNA TGTGCCAGCAGCCTGAAGACACCTCAGACCGGGGAGCTGTTTTTT. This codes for CASSLKTPQTGELFF.

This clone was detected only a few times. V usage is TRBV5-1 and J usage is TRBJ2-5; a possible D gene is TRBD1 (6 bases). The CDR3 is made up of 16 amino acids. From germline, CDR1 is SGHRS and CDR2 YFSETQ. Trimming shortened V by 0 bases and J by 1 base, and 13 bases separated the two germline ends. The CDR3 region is CASSLEGAGAQETQYF. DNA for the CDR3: TGCGCCAGCAGCTTGGAAGGGGCAGGGGCCCAAGAGACCCAGTACTTC.

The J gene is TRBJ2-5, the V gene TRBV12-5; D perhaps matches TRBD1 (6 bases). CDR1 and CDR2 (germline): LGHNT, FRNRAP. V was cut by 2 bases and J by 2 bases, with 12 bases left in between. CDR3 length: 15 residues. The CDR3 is CASGLTTGHQETQYF. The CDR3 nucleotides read TGTGCTAGTGGTTTGACGACGGGACATCAAGAGACCCAGTACTTC.

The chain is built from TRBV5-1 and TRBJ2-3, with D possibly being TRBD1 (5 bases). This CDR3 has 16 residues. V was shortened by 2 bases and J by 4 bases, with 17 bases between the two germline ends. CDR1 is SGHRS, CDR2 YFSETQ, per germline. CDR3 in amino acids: CASSFNPGPQSDTQYF. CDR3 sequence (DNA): TGCGCCAGCAGCTTTAACCCAGGGCCTCAATCAGATACGCAGTATTTT.

CDR3 loop: CASSFEAEQFF. CDR3 DNA sequence: TGTGCCAGCAGTTTTGAGGCTGAGCAGTTCTTC. The chain couples TRBV28 to TRBJ2-1; D gene ambiguous. Germline CDR1 MDHEN, CDR2 SYDVKM. The V end lost 3 bases, the J end lost 9 bases, and 6 bases lay between the germline ends. This CDR3 has 11 residues. Full variable domain (rest looked up from reference TRBV28 and TRBJ2-1): DVKVTQSSRYLVKRTGEKVFLECVQDMDHENMFWYRQDPGLGLRLIYFSYDVKMKEKGDIPEGYSVSREKKERFSLILESASTNQTSMYLCASSFEAEQFFGPGTRLTVL.

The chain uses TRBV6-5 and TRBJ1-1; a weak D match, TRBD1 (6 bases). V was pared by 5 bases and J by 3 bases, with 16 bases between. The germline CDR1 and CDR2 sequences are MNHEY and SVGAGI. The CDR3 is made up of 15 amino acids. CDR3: CASSQTPGVDTEAFF. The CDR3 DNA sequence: TGTGCCAGCAGTCAAACACCAGGGGTGGACACTGAAGCTTTCTTT.

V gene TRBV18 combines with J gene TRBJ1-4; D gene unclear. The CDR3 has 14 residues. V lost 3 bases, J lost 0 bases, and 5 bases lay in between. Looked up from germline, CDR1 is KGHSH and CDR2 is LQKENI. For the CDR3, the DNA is TGTGCCAGCTCACCCTCAGCAACTAATGAAAAACTGTTTTTT. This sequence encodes CASSPSATNEKLFF.

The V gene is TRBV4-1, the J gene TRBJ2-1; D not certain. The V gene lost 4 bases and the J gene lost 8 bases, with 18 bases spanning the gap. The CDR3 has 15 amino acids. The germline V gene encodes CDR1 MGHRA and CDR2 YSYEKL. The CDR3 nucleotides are TGCGCCAGCAGCCCTCGAGATCCAAGTATGGATGAGCAGTTCTTC. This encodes CASSPRDPSMDEQFF.

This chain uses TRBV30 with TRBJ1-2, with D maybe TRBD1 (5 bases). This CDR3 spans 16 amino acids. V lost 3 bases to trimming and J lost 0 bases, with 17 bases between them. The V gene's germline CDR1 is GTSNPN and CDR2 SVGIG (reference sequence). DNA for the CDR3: TGTGCCTGGAGCCCATTTGGACAAAGGACTAACTATGGCTACACCTTC. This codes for CAWSPFGQRTNYGYTF. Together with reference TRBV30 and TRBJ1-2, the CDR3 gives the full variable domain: SQTIHQWPATLVQPVGSPLSLECTVEGTSNPNLYWYRQAAGRGLQLLFYSVGIGQISSEVPQNLSASRPQDRQFILSSKKLLLSDSGFYLCAWSPFGQRTNYGYTFGSGTRLTVV.

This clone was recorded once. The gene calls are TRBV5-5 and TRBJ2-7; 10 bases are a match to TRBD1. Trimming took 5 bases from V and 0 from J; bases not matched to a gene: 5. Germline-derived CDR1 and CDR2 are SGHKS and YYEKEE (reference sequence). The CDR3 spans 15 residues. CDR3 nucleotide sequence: TGTGCCAGCAGGGCAGGGACAGGGGCCTCCTACGAGCAGTACGTC. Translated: CASRAGTGASYEQYV.